This T cell receptor (beta chain) was identified during a study of CD8 T cells in ankylosing spondylitis. Details on this clonotype: Its target is unknown.

CDR3 length: 16 residues. CDR1 is LNHDA, CDR2 SQIVND, per germline (reference sequence). Losses at the gene ends were 6 bases for V and 0 bases for J; bases not matched to a gene: 7. One entry per CDR3 protein results from TCRdb running MiXCR on the 5' RACE reads. The repertoire has about 340,000 distinct CDR3 sequences, roughly 8% of them found once; the top ten carry just over 14%. Study-level findings and limits: Several highly homologous variants made up a TCR beta motif that seemed to typify ankylosing spondylitis blood. Certain motif variants had earlier appeared in reactive arthritis synovial fluid and blood. CD8+ cells made up the disease-linked clones, which were relatively rare in peripheral blood.

This TCR came from a male donor with ankylosing spondylitis. The gene calls are TRBV19 and TRBJ2-2; 7 bases agree with TRBD1. Sequenced material: blood, either unsorted or a sorted T cell fraction (not recorded which). Here the CDR3 DNA reads TGTGCCAGTAGAATTTCCGGGACAGCGAACACCGGGGAGCTGTTTTTT. Translation: CASRISGTANTGELFF.